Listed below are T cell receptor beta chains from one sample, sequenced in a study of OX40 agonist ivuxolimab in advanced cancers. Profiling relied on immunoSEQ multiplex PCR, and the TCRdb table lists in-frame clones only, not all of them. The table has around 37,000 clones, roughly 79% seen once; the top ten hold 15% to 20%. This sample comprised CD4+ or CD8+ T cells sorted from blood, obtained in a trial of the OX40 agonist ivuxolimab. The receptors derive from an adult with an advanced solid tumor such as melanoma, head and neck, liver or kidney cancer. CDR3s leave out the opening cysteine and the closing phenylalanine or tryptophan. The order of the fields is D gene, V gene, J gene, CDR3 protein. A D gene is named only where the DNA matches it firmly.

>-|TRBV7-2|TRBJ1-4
ASSAGRGSNEKLF
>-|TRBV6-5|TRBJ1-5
ASSQQGEQPQH
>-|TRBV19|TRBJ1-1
ASEGTPGLGEAF
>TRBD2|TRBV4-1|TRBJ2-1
ASSYRLAGSYNEQF
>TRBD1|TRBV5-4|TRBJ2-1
ASSTKTGDNYNEQF
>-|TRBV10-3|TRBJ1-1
AISVRGDGTEAF
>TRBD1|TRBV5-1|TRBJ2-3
ASKSGTVSTDTQY
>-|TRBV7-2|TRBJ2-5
ASTISMETQY
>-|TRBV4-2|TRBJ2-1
ASSLPLGPYNEQF
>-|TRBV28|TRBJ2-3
ASSSLGDTQY
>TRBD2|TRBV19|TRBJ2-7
ASSIASGDEQY
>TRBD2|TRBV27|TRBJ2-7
ASSLSGGEYEQY
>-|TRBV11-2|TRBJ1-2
ASSIGPGQGYGYT
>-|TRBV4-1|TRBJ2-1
ASSQALLRTEYNEQF
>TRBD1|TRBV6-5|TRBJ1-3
ASSYTRTGGNTIY
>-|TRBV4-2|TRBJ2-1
ASSQGDRNNEQF
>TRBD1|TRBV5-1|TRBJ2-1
ASSSGTGPYNEQF
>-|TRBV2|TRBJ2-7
ASSEQEDSRETEQY
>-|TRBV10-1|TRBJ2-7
ASSESPGYEQY
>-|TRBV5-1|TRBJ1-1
ASSKDSGHTEAF
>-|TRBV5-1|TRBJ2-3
ASSLGVASFTDTQY
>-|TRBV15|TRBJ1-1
ATSRDTITEAF
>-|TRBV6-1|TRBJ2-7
ASSDGPSPPYEQY